This is a list of T cell receptor beta chains from one sample in a study of OX40 agonist ivuxolimab in advanced cancers. This table comes from immunoSEQ multiplex PCR, and its TCRdb copy is limited to in-frame clones, with some not included. The repertoire has over 85,000 clones, roughly 90% of them found once; the top ten carry less than 6.5%. Material: CD4+ or CD8+ T cells sorted from blood, obtained in a trial of the OX40 agonist ivuxolimab. The receptors stem from an adult with an advanced solid tumor such as melanoma, head and neck, liver or kidney cancer. Each CDR3 is given with its conserved first and last residue. Each record gives: clone size, J gene, D gene, V gene, CDR3 protein, CDR3 DNA. The D gene is left open where the match is weak. The size of a clone is reported for some rows only, either as once, few or many, or as a class for expanded clones.

abundance: NA
j_gene: TRBJ2-3
d_gene: NA
v_gene: TRBV15
CDR3aa: CATQAGRATLHYTDTQYF
CDR3nt: TGTGCCACCCAAGCCGGGCGGGCCACCCTTCATTACACAGATACGCAGTATTTT

abundance: once
j_gene: TRBJ1-2
d_gene: NA
v_gene: TRBV5-1
CDR3aa: CASSGTDTPGRDYGYTF
CDR3nt: TGCGCCAGCAGCGGAACTGATACACCGGGACGCGACTATGGCTACACCTTC

abundance: NA
j_gene: TRBJ2-7
d_gene: NA
v_gene: TRBV7-2
CDR3aa: CASSSAYEQYF
CDR3nt: TGTGCCAGCAGCTCCGCCTACGAGCAGTACTTC

abundance: once
j_gene: TRBJ2-7
d_gene: NA
v_gene: TRBV7-6
CDR3aa: CASSEAGQMYEQYF
CDR3nt: TGTGCCAGCAGCGAAGCGGGCCAGATGTACGAGCAGTACTTC

abundance: NA
j_gene: TRBJ1-2
d_gene: TRBD1
v_gene: TRBV18
CDR3aa: CASSPAGGDYGYTF
CDR3nt: TGTGCCAGCTCACCAGCAGGGGGGGACTATGGCTACACCTTC

abundance: NA
j_gene: TRBJ2-7
d_gene: NA
v_gene: TRBV7-2
CDR3aa: CASSLAQTYEQYF
CDR3nt: TGTGCCAGCAGCTTAGCGCAAACCTACGAGCAGTACTTC

abundance: NA
j_gene: TRBJ2-6
d_gene: NA
v_gene: TRBV6-5
CDR3aa: CASSSRGSGANVLTF
CDR3nt: TGTGCCAGCAGTTCGCGGGGCTCTGGGGCCAACGTCCTGACTTTC

abundance: NA
j_gene: TRBJ2-3
d_gene: TRBD2
v_gene: TRBV14
CDR3aa: CAIPTSGVRADTQYF
CDR3nt: TGTGCCATCCCGACTAGCGGGGTGAGGGCAGATACGCAGTATTTT

abundance: NA
j_gene: TRBJ2-3
d_gene: TRBD2
v_gene: TRBV27
CDR3aa: CASKRKAGGPDTQYF
CDR3nt: TGTGCCAGCAAGAGGAAGGCGGGGGGGCCTGATACGCAGTATTTT

abundance: NA
j_gene: TRBJ1-2
d_gene: NA
v_gene: TRBV1
CDR3aa: CTSSQGAAYRTGGTYGYTF
CDR3nt: TGCACCAGCAGCCAAGGCGCCGCATACAGGACAGGGGGCACCTATGGCTACACCTTC

abundance: NA
j_gene: TRBJ2-3
d_gene: NA
v_gene: TRBV19
CDR3aa: CASSRLMSTDTQYF
CDR3nt: TGTGCCAGTTCGAGATTGATGAGCACAGATACGCAGTATTTT

abundance: NA
j_gene: TRBJ2-7
d_gene: NA
v_gene: TRBV7-9
CDR3aa: CASSRLGASAYEQYF
CDR3nt: TGTGCCAGCAGCCGACTGGGGGCCTCTGCCTACGAGCAGTACTTC

abundance: NA
j_gene: TRBJ1-2
d_gene: NA
v_gene: TRBV7-2
CDR3aa: CASSPQKNYGYTF
CDR3nt: TGTGCCAGCAGCCCGCAGAAGAACTATGGCTACACCTTC

abundance: NA
j_gene: TRBJ1-2
d_gene: TRBD1
v_gene: TRBV19
CDR3aa: CASSSPDRGSLGYTF
CDR3nt: TGTGCCAGTAGTTCCCCGGACAGGGGGAGTCTTGGCTACACCTTC

abundance: NA
j_gene: TRBJ2-7
d_gene: TRBD1
v_gene: TRBV5-1
CDR3aa: CASSTGQLDEQYF
CDR3nt: TGCGCCAGCAGCACGGGACAGTTGGACGAGCAGTACTTC

abundance: once
j_gene: TRBJ2-3
d_gene: NA
v_gene: TRBV6-6
CDR3aa: CASRSGGTDTQYF
CDR3nt: TGTGCCAGCAGATCGGGGGGCACAGATACGCAGTATTTT

abundance: once
j_gene: TRBJ1-3
d_gene: NA
v_gene: TRBV18
CDR3aa: CASSPKTVSGNTIYF
CDR3nt: TGTGCCAGCTCACCTAAGACAGTCTCTGGAAACACCATATATTTT

abundance: NA
j_gene: TRBJ2-1
d_gene: NA
v_gene: TRBV21-1
CDR3aa: CASSGAGARYNEQFF
CDR3nt: TGTGCCAGCAGCGGTGCGGGAGCGAGATACAATGAGCAGTTCTTC

abundance: NA
j_gene: TRBJ2-3
d_gene: TRBD2
v_gene: TRBV11-2
CDR3aa: CASSLDPSGGTDTQYF
CDR3nt: TGTGCCAGCAGCTTAGATCCTAGCGGGGGGACAGATACGCAGTATTTT

abundance: NA
j_gene: TRBJ2-5
d_gene: TRBD2
v_gene: TRBV18
CDR3aa: CASSPRLAVQETQYF
CDR3nt: TGTGCCAGCTCACCACGACTAGCGGTCCAAGAGACCCAGTACTTC

abundance: NA
j_gene: TRBJ2-6
d_gene: TRBD1
v_gene: TRBV19
CDR3aa: CASSIPLRDRVGSGANVLTF
CDR3nt: TGTGCCAGTAGTATACCCCTCCGGGACAGGGTCGGCTCTGGGGCCAACGTCCTGACTTTC

abundance: NA
j_gene: TRBJ2-7
d_gene: TRBD2
v_gene: TRBV7-2
CDR3aa: CASSSRGAGGLGEQYF
CDR3nt: TGTGCCAGCAGCTCCCGAGGAGCGGGGGGCCTAGGCGAGCAGTACTTC

abundance: once
j_gene: TRBJ1-1
d_gene: NA
v_gene: TRBV7-8
CDR3aa: CASSAGLSNTEAFF
CDR3nt: TGTGCCAGCAGCGCGGGACTTTCGAACACTGAAGCTTTCTTT

abundance: NA
j_gene: TRBJ1-1
d_gene: TRBD1
v_gene: TRBV6-6
CDR3aa: CASRPGQGFNTEAFF
CDR3nt: TGTGCCAGCAGACCGGGACAGGGATTTAACACTGAAGCTTTCTTT

abundance: NA
j_gene: TRBJ1-3
d_gene: NA
v_gene: TRBV6-1
CDR3aa: CASKGSSGNTIYF
CDR3nt: TGTGCCAGCAAGGGAAGCTCTGGAAACACCATATATTTT

abundance: once
j_gene: TRBJ1-6
d_gene: NA
v_gene: TRBV27
CDR3aa: CASSLGGWNSPLHF
CDR3nt: TGTGCCAGCAGTTTGGGGGGGTGGAATTCACCCCTCCACTTT

abundance: few
j_gene: TRBJ1-3
d_gene: NA
v_gene: TRBV18
CDR3aa: CASSPPGDRSLESGNTIYF
CDR3nt: TGTGCCAGCTCACCTCCAGGGGACCGGTCTCTCGAATCTGGAAACACCATATATTTT

abundance: NA
j_gene: TRBJ2-5
d_gene: NA
v_gene: TRBV11-2
CDR3aa: CASSKGQKQETQYF
CDR3nt: TGTGCCAGCAGCAAAGGACAGAAGCAAGAGACCCAGTACTTC

abundance: NA
j_gene: TRBJ2-5
d_gene: NA
v_gene: TRBV6-5
CDR3aa: CASSYSNRQETQYF
CDR3nt: TGTGCCAGCAGTTACTCGAACAGACAAGAGACCCAGTACTTC